This T cell receptor (beta chain) stems from a study of regulatory T cells in long-lasting Graves disease. Study-level information: Graves' cases, newly diagnosed, had used antithyroid drugs under 3 months.

According to the study, TCR beta libraries were built with iRepertoire HTBI primers and CDR3-region Arm-PCR. TCRdb redid the calling of the multiplex PCR reads with MiXCR, one entry per CDR3 protein. This sample has 520,000 or so distinct CDR3 sequences, with around 12% found just once. This clonotype was picked up a small number of times. This sample's time point: newly diagnosed GD, antithyroid drugs for less than 3 months. TCR sequences were obtained from RNA taken from PBMCs. This sample was shared with a second study, whose subject was T cells in Graves' hyperthyroidism and ophthalmopathy.

The input for sequencing was peripheral blood mononuclear cells (PBMCs), taken at new diagnosis, from a patient treated with antithyroid drugs. The TCR comes from a woman aged 25-40 years with Graves disease.

In nucleotides, the CDR3 is TGTGCCTGGAGTGACAGACACGAGAATTCACCCCTCCACTTT. This codes for CAWSDRHENSPLHF. The V gene is TRBV30, the J gene TRBJ1-6; D is unclear. The CDR3 sequence is 14 residues long. V lost 1 base to trimming and J lost 7 bases, with 11 bases between them. The V gene's germline CDR1 is GTSNPN and CDR2 SVGIG (reference sequence).